Below are 4 T cell receptor beta chains sequenced from a single sample in a study of shared clonotypes between healthy human individuals. Produced via immunoSEQ multiplex PCR; TCRdb's table is partial and in-frame only. Of about 680,000 clones in the sample, 90% to 95% were seen once. Terminally differentiated effector memory CD45RA+ cells were excluded from the naive CD8 cells, which were CD45RO-negative and positively selected for CCR7. The specimen sequenced was naive CD8+ T cells sorted from blood. These receptors were collected from a man aged 25 to 40 in good health.

The J gene is TRBJ2-7, the V gene TRBV7-2; TRBD2 is a possible D gene (6 bases). Germline loops: CDR1 SGHTA, CDR2 FQGNSA. V was pared by 5 bases and J by 1 base, with 9 bases between. This CDR3 contains 13 residues. The CDR3 coding sequence is TGTGCCAGCAGCGAGGGACTGTCCTACGAGCAGTACTTC. It is translated as CASSEGLSYEQYF.

The table lists this clone with a count of one. The chain combines TRBV29-1 with TRBJ2-5; tentatively, D is TRBD1 (6 bases). The CDR3 contains 13 residues. CDR1 and CDR2 (germline): SQVTM, ANQGSEA. With 2 bases removed from V and 1 base from J, the gap between germline ends came to 8 bases. The CDR3 spells CSVEIGGQETQYF. The CDR3 DNA sequence: TGCAGCGTTGAAATAGGGGGCCAAGAGACCCAGTACTTC. Combining the CDR3 with reference TRBV29-1 and TRBJ2-5 gives the whole variable domain SAVISQKPSRDICQRGTSLTIQCQVDSQVTMMFWYRQQPGQSLTLIATANQGSEATYESGFVIDKFPISRPNLTFSTLTVSNMSPEDSSIYLCSVEIGGQETQYFGPGTRLLVL.

V and J are TRBV11-2 and TRBJ2-6; D is ambiguous. Germline CDR1 SGHAT, CDR2 FQNNGV. This CDR3 spans 18 amino acids. Trimming pared 5 bases from V and 5 bases from J, leaving 22 bases between. CDR3 residues: CASSMGLKQQSRANVLTF. Written as DNA, the CDR3 is TGTGCCAGCAGCATGGGCCTCAAGCAACAAAGTCGGGCCAACGTCCTGACTTTC.

V gene TRBV5-1 combines with J gene TRBJ2-1, with 9 nucleotides matching TRBD2. Germline assignment: CDR1 SGHRS and CDR2 YFSETQ. The junction had 9 bases not matched to a gene; V was cut back by 4 bases and J by 4 bases. The CDR3 has 16 residues. The CDR3 bases are TGCGCCAGCAGCCCGATTAGCGGGAGTCGGTACAATGAGCAGTTCTTC. Translating gives CASSPISGSRYNEQFF.